Each of the 15 T cell receptor beta chains below was sequenced from the same sample in a study of blood T cell repertoires in COVID-19 (dated by TCRdb to 2020 to 2022). The library came from the immunoSEQ multiplex PCR assay. The clones in this table, taken by TCRdb from immuneACCESS, are in-frame only. Not every clone is retained; where verified, under half of the shortfall comes from an unresolved V gene, and the cause of the rest is unknown. The sample includes fewer than 250,000 clones, with around 82% observed a single time. The biggest ten clones account for 8% to 10% of the sample. The sequenced material came from peripheral blood. These receptors were obtained from a woman in her fifties or sixties with acute or convalescent COVID-19.

The chain uses TRBV19 and TRBJ2-6, with D unresolved. V gave up 8 bases and J gave up 4 bases, with 12 bases separating them. The germline CDR1 and CDR2 sequences are LNHDA and SQIVND (reference sequence). The CDR3 length is 14 residues. CDR3 nucleotide sequence: TGTGCCAGTTCCCCAGTATGGGGGGCCAACGTCCTGACTTTC. This gives the protein CASSPVWGANVLTF.

The chain recombines TRBV7-2 with TRBJ2-1; the D gene is possibly TRBD2 (5 bases). In germline, CDR1 is SGHTA, CDR2 FQGNSA. V lost 0 bases and J lost 0, with 18 bases in between. This CDR3 is built from 19 residues. The CDR3 nucleotides are TGTGCCAGCAGCTTAGCGAGAAATAGCGCTGGCGCCTCCTACAATGAGCAGTTCTTC. Translation gives CASSLARNSAGASYNEQFF. Supplemented by reference TRBV7-2 and TRBJ2-1, the full variable domain reads GAGVSQSPSNKVTEKGKDVELRCDPISGHTALYWYRQSLGQGLEFLIYFQGNSAPDKSGLPSDRFSAERTGGSVSTLTIQRTQQEDSAVYLCASSLARNSAGASYNEQFFGPGTRLTVL.

V and J are TRBV27 and TRBJ2-2, with D perhaps TRBD1 (6 bases). V was cut by 5 bases and J by 4 bases, with 14 bases left in between. The CDR3 totals 15 residues. Germline lookup yields CDR1 MNHEY and CDR2 SMNVEV (reference sequence). CDR3 residues: CASSRDTWSTGELFF. The CDR3 DNA follows: TGTGCCAGCAGTCGGGACACCTGGAGCACCGGGGAGCTGTTTTTT.

The J gene is TRBJ2-7, the V gene TRBV6-1; 11 bases are a match to TRBD2. The length of the CDR3 is 15 residues. With 1 base clipped from V and 3 bases from J, the junction kept 2 bases outside the gene matches. Germline-derived CDR1 and CDR2 are MNHNS and SASEGT. CDR3 nucleotides: TGTGCCAGCAGTGAAGGGACTAGCGGGCTCTACGAGCAGTACTTC. Its protein is CASSEGTSGLYEQYF.

The J gene is TRBJ2-7, the V gene TRBV6-5, with TRBD1 as a possible D gene (6 bases). This CDR3 comprises 11 residues. With 6 bases removed from V and 5 bases from J, the gap between germline ends came to 8 bases. Germline-derived CDR1 and CDR2 are MNHEY and SVGAGI. Here the CDR3 reads CASSEGDEQYF. CDR3 coding DNA: TGTGCCAGCAGCGAGGGGGACGAGCAGTACTTC.

There are many counts of this clone. This chain connects TRBV24-1 to TRBJ2-5; 15 bases line up with TRBD2. The V gene's germline CDR1 is KGHDR and CDR2 SFDVKD. V was clipped by 2 bases and J by 5 bases; unmatched bases: 2. The CDR3 covers 16 residues. This CDR3 is CATSDWGTSGRETQYF. The CDR3 DNA sequence: TGTGCCACCAGTGATTGGGGGACTAGCGGGAGGGAGACCCAGTACTTC.

This chain connects TRBV29-1 to TRBJ2-5; 8 bases are a match to TRBD1. The J segment lost 4 bases and the V segment lost 4 bases, leaving 8 bases of the junction unmatched. The length of the CDR3 is 14 residues. Germline V lookup: CDR1 SQVTM, CDR2 ANQGSEA. CDR3 DNA sequence: TGCAGCGTTGTGGCAGGGGGCTTAAGAGAGACCCAGTACTTC. This codes for CSVVAGGLRETQYF.

The genes are TRBV18 and TRBJ1-6; 10 nucleotides match TRBD1. This CDR3 has 17 residues. Germline assignment: CDR1 KGHSH and CDR2 LQKENI. J was trimmed by 7 bases and V by 3 bases; bases with no gene match: 9. DNA for the CDR3: TGTGCCAGCTCACCCCCCCTATTGGGACAGGGGAATTCACCCCTCCACTTT. Protein sequence: CASSPPLLGQGNSPLHF.

This chain links TRBV4-1 with TRBJ2-1; 10 positions agree with TRBD1. Per germline, CDR1 MGHRA and CDR2 YSYEKL. The trim removed 1 base at V and 3 bases at J, leaving 3 bases unmatched. The CDR3 covers 16 residues. The CDR3: CASSQVGDRGYNEQFF. The CDR3 DNA reads TGCGCCAGCAGCCAAGTCGGGGACAGGGGCTACAATGAGCAGTTCTTC.

The V call is TRBV25-1, the J call TRBJ1-3; no clear D gene. This CDR3 is built from 15 residues. Trimming removed 3 bases at V and 0 bases at J, with 9 bases between. Germline lookup yields CDR1 MGHDK and CDR2 SYGVNS. This CDR3 reads CASSDSSLSGNTIYF. The CDR3 bases are TGTGCCAGCAGTGACTCCTCCCTCTCTGGAAACACCATATATTTT.

The chain is built from TRBV2 and TRBJ2-5; 7 bases map to TRBD2. CDR1 SNHLY and CDR2 FYNNEI come from the germline V gene. There are 15 residues in the CDR3. The V gene end was trimmed by 7 bases and the J gene end by 2 bases; junction bases not matched to a gene: 10. The CDR3 DNA reads as TGTGCCAGCACCACCCCGGCGGGAGAGCAAGAGACCCAGTACTTC. It yields the protein CASTTPAGEQETQYF.

The chain links TRBV4-1 to TRBJ2-3; D not resolved. Between the trimmed V and J ends, which lost 2 bases and 0 bases, there was a span of 3 bases. This CDR3 is built from 13 residues. Germline CDR1 and CDR2: MGHRA and YSYEKL. The CDR3 here is CASSQLSTDTQYF. CDR3 sequence (DNA): TGCGCCAGCAGCCAACTCAGCACAGATACGCAGTATTTT.

The chain recombines TRBV30 with TRBJ2-7; TRBD2 matches at 16 bases. The CDR3 extends over 17 amino acids. Germline CDR1 and CDR2: GTSNPN and SVGIG (reference sequence). The junction had 10 bases not matched to a gene; V was cut back by 2 bases and J by 6 bases. As DNA, the CDR3 is TGTGCCTGGAGTCCGATGGGACTAGCGGGAGGGTTGGTCGAGCAGTACTTC. Amino acids: CAWSPMGLAGGLVEQYF.

The chain links TRBV19 to TRBJ2-3; possibly TRBD1 for D (5 bases). V lost 2 bases and J 1 base, leaving 10 bases between the germline ends. This CDR3 has 15 residues. Germline V gives CDR1 LNHDA, CDR2 SQIVND (reference sequence). CDR3 sequence (DNA): TGTGCCAGTAGTATAAGGGGTTCAGGCACAGATACGCAGTATTTT. Protein: CASSIRGSGTDTQYF.

This clone appeared once. V usage is TRBV14 and J usage is TRBJ2-2, with D maybe TRBD2 (5 bases). The CDR3 covers 15 residues. V lost 5 bases, J lost 4 bases, and 14 bases lay in between. Germline V lookup: CDR1 SGHDN, CDR2 FVKESK. The CDR3 spells CASSKIASRTGELFF. CDR3 bases: TGTGCCAGCAGCAAGATAGCGTCCCGCACCGGGGAGCTGTTTTTT.